The text below deals with one T cell receptor beta chain. Its antigen is as yet unknown. This specimen comes from a study of blood T cells in healthy people across ages. The study, taken as a whole, reports: Observed TCR beta diversity per million T cells went down as age went up. This fall followed a roughly linear course with age. Greater diversity and more naive CD4+ cells were seen in long-lived donors than in aged donors. With unsorted PBMCs, a conclusive comparison of naive versus antigen-experienced cells was not possible.

Germline V CDR1 and CDR2: LGHDT, YNNKEL (reference sequence). The CDR3 sequence is 15 residues long. The V and J ends lost 2 bases and 1 base, in that order; junction bases with no gene match: 4. Combining a sample-barcoded 5' primer with a J-beta primer mix, a second PCR ran for 7 to 11 cycles. TCRdb analysed the 5' RACE reads with MiXCR anew, one entry per CDR3 protein. The table lists roughly 1,500,000 distinct CDR3 sequences, roughly 32% of them singletons. This TCR came from a woman in her twenties or thirties in good health. The sample was blood. The V call is TRBV3-1, the J call TRBJ2-5, with 7 bases lining up with TRBD2. DNA for the CDR3: TGTGCCAGCAGCCAATTAGCGGGCCCCCAAGAGACCCAGTACTTC. It codes for CASSQLAGPQETQYF.